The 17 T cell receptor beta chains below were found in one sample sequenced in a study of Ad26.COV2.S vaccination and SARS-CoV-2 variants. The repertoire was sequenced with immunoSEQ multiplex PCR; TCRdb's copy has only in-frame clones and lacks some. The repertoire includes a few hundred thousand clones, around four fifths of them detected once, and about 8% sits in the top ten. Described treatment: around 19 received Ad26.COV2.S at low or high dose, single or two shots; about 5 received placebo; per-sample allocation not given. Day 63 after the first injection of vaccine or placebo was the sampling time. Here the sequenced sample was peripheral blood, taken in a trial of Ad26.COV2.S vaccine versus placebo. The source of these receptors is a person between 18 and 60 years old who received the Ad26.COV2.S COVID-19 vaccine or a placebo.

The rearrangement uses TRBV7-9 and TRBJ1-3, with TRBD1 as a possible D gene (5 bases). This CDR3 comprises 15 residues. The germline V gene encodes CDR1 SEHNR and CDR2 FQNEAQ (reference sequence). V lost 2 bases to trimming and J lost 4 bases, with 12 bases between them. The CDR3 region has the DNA TGTGCCAGCAGCTTACAGGGAGGAGAAGGAAACACCATATATTTT. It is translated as CASSLQGGEGNTIYF.

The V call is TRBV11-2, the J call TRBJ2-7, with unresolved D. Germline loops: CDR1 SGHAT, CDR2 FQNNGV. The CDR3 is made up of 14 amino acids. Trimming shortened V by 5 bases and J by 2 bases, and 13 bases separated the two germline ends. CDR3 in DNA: TGTGCCAGCAGCGCCCTCCTCTCCGCCTACGAGCAGTACTTC. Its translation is CASSALLSAYEQYF.

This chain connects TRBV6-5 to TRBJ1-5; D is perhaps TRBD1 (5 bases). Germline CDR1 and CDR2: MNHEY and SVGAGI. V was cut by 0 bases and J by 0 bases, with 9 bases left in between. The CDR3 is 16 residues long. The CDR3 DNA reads TGTGCCAGCAGTTACTCCGGGACGAGTAGCAATCAGCCCCAGCATTTT. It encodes CASSYSGTSSNQPQHF.

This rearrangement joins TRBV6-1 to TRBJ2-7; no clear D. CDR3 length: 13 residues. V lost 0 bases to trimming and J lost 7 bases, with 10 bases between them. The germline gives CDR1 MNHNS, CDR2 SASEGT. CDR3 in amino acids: CASSEAHESEQYF. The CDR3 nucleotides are TGTGCCAGCAGTGAAGCGCACGAGAGTGAGCAGTACTTC.

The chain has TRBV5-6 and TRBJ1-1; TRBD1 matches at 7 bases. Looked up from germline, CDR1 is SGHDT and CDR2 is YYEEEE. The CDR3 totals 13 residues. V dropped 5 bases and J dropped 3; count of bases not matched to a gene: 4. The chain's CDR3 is CASSPTGHTEAFF. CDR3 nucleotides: TGTGCCAGCAGTCCGACAGGGCACACTGAAGCTTTCTTT.

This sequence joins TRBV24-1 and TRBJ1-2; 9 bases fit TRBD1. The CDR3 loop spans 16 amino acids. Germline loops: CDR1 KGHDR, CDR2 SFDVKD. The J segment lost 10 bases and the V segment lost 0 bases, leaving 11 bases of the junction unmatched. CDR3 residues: CATSDLQSRDREAYTF. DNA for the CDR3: TGTGCCACCAGTGATTTGCAGAGTCGGGACAGGGAGGCCTACACCTTC.

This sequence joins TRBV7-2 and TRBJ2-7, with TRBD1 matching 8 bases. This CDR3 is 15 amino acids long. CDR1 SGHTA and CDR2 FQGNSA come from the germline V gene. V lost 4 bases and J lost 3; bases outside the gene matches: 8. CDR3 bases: TGTGCCAGCAGCTCAGGACAGGGAGCCCTCTACGAGCAGTACTTC. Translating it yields CASSSGQGALYEQYF.

Here the CDR3 reads CASSYDRSSGANVLTF. The CDR3 DNA reads as TGTGCCAGCAGCTACGACAGGAGCTCTGGGGCCAACGTCCTGACTTTC. This rearrangement joins TRBV7-9 to TRBJ2-6; D may be TRBD1 (6 bases). The V end was cut by 4 bases, the J end by 0 bases, with 10 bases between. This CDR3 contains 16 residues. CDR1 is SEHNR, CDR2 FQNEAQ, per germline (reference sequence).

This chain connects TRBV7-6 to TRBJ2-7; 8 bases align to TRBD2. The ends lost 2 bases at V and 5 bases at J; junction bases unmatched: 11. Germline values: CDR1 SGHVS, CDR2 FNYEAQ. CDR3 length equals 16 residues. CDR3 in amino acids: CASSLSGGRRWDEQYF. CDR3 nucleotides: TGTGCCAGCAGCTTAAGCGGGGGCAGGCGATGGGACGAGCAGTACTTC. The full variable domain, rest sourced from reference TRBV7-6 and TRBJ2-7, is GAGVSQSPRYKVTKRGQDVALRCDPISGHVSLYWYRQALGQGPEFLTYFNYEAQQDKSGLPNDRFSAERPEGSISTLTIQRTEQRDSAMYRCASSLSGGRRWDEQYFGPGTRLTVT.

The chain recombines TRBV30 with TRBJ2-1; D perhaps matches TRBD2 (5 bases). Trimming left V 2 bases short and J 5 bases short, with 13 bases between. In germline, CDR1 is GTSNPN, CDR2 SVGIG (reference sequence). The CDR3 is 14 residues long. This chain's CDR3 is CAWSREWRHNEQFF. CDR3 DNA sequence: TGTGCCTGGAGTCGGGAATGGAGACACAATGAGCAGTTCTTC.

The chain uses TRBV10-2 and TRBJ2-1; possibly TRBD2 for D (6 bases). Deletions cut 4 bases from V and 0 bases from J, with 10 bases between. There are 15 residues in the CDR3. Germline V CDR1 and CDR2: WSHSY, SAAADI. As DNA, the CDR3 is TGCGCCAGCAGTGCCGGGACTCCCTCCTACAATGAGCAGTTCTTC. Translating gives CASSAGTPSYNEQFF.

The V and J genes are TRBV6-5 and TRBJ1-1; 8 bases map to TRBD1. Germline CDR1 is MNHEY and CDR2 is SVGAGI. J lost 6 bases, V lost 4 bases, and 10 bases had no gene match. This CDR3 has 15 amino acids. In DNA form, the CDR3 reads TGTGCCAGCAGTTCCCGTAACAGGGGGGAGGCTGAAGCTTTCTTT. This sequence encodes CASSSRNRGEAEAFF.

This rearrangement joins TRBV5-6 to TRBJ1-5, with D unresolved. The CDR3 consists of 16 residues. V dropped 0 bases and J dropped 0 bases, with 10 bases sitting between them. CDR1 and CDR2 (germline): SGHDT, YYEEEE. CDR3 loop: CASSLGNVNSNQPQHF. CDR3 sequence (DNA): TGTGCCAGCAGCTTGGGGAATGTCAATAGCAATCAGCCCCAGCATTTT.

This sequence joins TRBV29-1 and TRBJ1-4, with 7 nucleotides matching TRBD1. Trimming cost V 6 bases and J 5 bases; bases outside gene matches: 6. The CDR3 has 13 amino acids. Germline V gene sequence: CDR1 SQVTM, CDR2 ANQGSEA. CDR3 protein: CSVQTGFNEKLFF. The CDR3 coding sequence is TGCAGCGTCCAGACAGGGTTCAATGAAAAACTGTTTTTT.

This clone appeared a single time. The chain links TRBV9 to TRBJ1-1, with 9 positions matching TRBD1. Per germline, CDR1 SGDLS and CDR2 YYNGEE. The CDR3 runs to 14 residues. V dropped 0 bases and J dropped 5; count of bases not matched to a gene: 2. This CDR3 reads CASSVETGGTEAFF. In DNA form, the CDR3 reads TGTGCCAGCAGCGTAGAGACAGGGGGGACTGAAGCTTTCTTT.

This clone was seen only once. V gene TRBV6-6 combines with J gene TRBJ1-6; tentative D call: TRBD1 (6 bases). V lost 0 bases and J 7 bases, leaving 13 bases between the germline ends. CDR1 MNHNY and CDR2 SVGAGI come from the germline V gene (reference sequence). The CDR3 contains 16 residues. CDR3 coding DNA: TGTGCCAGCAGTTACTCCCCAGGGGCGGGGAATTCACCCCTCCACTTT. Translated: CASSYSPGAGNSPLHF.

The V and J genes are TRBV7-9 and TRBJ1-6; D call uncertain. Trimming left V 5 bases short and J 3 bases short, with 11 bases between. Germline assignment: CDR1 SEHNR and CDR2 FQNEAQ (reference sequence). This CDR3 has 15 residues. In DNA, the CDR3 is TGTGCCAGCAGCCTACCGGGTAACTATAATTCACCCCTCCACTTT. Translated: CASSLPGNYNSPLHF.